One sample yielded the 8 T cell receptor beta chains listed below, sequenced in a study of response to subunit inactivated influenza vaccine. Each CDR3 protein gets one entry after TCRdb re-called the RT-PCR reads with MiXCR. The sample carries hundreds of thousands of distinct CDR3 sequences, 10% to 12% recorded once. A further study also used this sample, focusing on T cells expressing NK-cell markers. That study reports: Synthesis of TCR beta cDNA relied on 5'RACE template switching carrying UMIs.

The specimen was PBMCs from blood, collected on the day of vaccination. The receptors shown here come from a middle-aged man who received an inactivated influenza vaccine.

V is TRBV28 and J is TRBJ2-3; D uncertain. The germline V gene has CDR1 MDHEN and CDR2 SYDVKM. The CDR3 runs to 15 residues. V was clipped by 8 bases and J by 0 bases, with 15 bases between them. In nucleotides, the CDR3 is TGTGCCAGCGCTCCGGGTCAACATAGCACAGATACGCAGTATTTT. Protein sequence: CASAPGQHSTDTQYF.

V is TRBV24-1 and J is TRBJ2-2; TRBD1 or TRBD2 may be the D gene (5 bases each). Trimming pared 3 bases from V and 4 bases from J, leaving 11 bases between. CDR1 is KGHDR and CDR2 is SFDVKD in the germline V gene. The CDR3 is made up of 15 amino acids. This CDR3 is CATSDERGSTGELFF. The CDR3 bases are TGTGCCACCAGTGATGAGAGGGGCAGCACCGGGGAGCTGTTTTTT.

The sample holds a few counts of this clonotype. The chain is built from TRBV6-1 and TRBJ2-2; TRBD2 is a possible D gene (7 bases). V shed 8 bases and J shed 6 bases, with 16 bases lying between them. CDR1 and CDR2 from the germline V gene are MNHNS and SASEGT. The CDR3 is 14 residues long. CDR3 sequence reads: CASGGAANAGELFF. Written as DNA, the CDR3 is TGTGCCAGCGGGGGGGCGGCGAATGCCGGGGAGCTGTTTTTT.

In the case of this clonotype: A much larger clone differs by one base, so this may be a read error. V gene TRBV29-1 combines with J gene TRBJ2-1, with D perhaps being TRBD1 or TRBD2 (5 bases each). Trimming pared 3 bases from V and 0 bases from J, leaving 12 bases between. The CDR3 covers 15 residues. From germline, CDR1 is SQVTM and CDR2 ANQGSEA. The CDR3 loop reads CSVEGVRSSYNEQFF. As DNA, the CDR3 is TGCAGCGTTGAGGGGGTCAGAAGCTCCTACAATGAGCAGTTCTTC.

The sample holds a few counts of this clonotype. The chain uses TRBV12-3 or TRBV12-4 and TRBJ2-5; TRBD2 might be the D (5 bases). CDR3 length: 13 amino acids. Trimming shortened V by 0 bases and J by 6 bases, and 8 bases separated the two germline ends. CDR3 sequence reads: CASSLASVKTQYF. The DNA of the CDR3 is TGTGCCAGCAGTTTAGCTAGCGTGAAGACCCAGTACTTC.

This clonotype was seen repeatedly, ten times or more. The V gene is TRBV4-3, the J gene TRBJ2-7; D tentatively reads TRBD1 or TRBD2 (5 bases each). This CDR3 is 14 amino acids long. Trimming stripped 6 bases from V and 3 bases from J, with 15 bases between. In germline, CDR1 is LGHNA, CDR2 YSLEER. CDR3 region: CASSPGTEFYEQYF. CDR3 DNA: TGCGCCAGCAGTCCCGGGACGGAGTTCTACGAGCAGTACTTC.

The rearrangement joins TRBV20-1 to TRBJ2-3; 7 positions agree with TRBD1. The CDR3 loop spans 14 amino acids. Per germline, CDR1 DFQATT and CDR2 SNEGSKA (reference sequence). V shed 3 bases and J 2 bases; nucleotides not matched to a gene: 5. CDR3: CSARDRRYTDTQYF. CDR3 coding DNA: TGCAGTGCTAGGGACAGGCGGTACACAGATACGCAGTATTTT.

CDR3 sequence (DNA): TGCAGTGCTGAGACAGGCTACGAGCAGTACTTC. Encoded protein: CSAETGYEQYF. The J gene is TRBJ2-7, the V gene TRBV20-1; TRBD1 is a possible D gene (6 bases). The CDR3 spans 11 residues. Per germline, CDR1 DFQATT and CDR2 SNEGSKA (reference sequence). Trimming took 5 bases from V and 3 from J, leaving 8 bases between them.